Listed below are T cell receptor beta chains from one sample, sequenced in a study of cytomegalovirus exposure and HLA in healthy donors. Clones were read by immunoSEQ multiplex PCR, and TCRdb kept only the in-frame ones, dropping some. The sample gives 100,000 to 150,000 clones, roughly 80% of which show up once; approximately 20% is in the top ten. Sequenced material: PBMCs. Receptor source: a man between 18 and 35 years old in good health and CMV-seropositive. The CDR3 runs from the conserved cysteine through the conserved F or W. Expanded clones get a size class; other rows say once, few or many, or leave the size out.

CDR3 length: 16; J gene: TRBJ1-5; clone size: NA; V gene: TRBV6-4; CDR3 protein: CASSDTQTGNNQPQHF
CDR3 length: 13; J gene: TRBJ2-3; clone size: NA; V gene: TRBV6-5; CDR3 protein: CASTEGGLDTQYF
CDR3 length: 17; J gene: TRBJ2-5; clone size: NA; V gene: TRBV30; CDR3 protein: CAWIRRTSGEPQETQYF
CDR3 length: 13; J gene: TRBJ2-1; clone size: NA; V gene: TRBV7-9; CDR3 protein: CASSPEAIYEQFF
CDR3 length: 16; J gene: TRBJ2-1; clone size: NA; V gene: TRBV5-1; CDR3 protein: CASSSVGDRGPLEQFF
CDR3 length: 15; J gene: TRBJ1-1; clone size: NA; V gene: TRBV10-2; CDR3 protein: CASSGWDTLNTEAFF
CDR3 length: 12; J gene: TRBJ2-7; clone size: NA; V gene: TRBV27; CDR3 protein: CASSNSSYEQYF
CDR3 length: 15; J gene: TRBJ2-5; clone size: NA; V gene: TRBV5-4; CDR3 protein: CASSLYWGYQETQYF
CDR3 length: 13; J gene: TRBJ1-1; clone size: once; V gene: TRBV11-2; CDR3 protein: CASSLVAIREAFF
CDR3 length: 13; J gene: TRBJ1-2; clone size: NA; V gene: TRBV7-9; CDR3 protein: CASSLWGQDGYTF
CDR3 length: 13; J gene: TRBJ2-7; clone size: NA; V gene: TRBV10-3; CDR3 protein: CAVKSGEAYEQYF
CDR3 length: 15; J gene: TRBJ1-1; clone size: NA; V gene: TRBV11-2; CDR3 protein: CASSLASIMNTEAFF
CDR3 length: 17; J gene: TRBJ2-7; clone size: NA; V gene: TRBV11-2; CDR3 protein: CASSLDDRGQGYNEQYF
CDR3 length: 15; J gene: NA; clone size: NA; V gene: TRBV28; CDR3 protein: CASRLGLAGHYEQYF
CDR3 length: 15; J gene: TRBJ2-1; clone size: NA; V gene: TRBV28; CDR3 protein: CASSTPRQGRNEQFF
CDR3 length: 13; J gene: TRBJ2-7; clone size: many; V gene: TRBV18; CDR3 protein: CASSPRGGNEQYF
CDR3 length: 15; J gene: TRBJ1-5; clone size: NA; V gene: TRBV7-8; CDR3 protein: CASSLARWGNQPQHF
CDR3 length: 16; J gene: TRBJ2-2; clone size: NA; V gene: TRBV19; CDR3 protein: CASSPLRDRVGGELFF
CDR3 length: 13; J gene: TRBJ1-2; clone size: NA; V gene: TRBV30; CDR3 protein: CASTPGPGKGYTF
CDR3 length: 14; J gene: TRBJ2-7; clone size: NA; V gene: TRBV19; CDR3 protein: CASSYGRGTYEQYF
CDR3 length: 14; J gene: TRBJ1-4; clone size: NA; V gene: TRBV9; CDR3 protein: CASSPNPTNEKLFF
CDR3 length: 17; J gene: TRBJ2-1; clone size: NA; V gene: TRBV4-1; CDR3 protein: CASSPFWFSGGYNEQFF
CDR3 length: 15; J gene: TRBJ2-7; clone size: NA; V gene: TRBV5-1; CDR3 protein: CASSFGTGYSYEQYF
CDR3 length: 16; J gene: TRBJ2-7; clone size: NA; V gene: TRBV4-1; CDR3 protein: CASSQYRTATSYEQYF
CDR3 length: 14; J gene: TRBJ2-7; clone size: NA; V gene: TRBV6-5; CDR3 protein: CASSYSAGPYEQYF
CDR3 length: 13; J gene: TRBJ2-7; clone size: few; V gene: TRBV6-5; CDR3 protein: CASGVSGTYEQYF
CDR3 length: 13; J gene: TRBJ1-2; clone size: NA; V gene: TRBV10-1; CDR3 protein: CASSERRFDGYTF
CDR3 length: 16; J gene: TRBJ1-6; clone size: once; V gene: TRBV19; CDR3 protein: CASSIAFGTGNSPPHF